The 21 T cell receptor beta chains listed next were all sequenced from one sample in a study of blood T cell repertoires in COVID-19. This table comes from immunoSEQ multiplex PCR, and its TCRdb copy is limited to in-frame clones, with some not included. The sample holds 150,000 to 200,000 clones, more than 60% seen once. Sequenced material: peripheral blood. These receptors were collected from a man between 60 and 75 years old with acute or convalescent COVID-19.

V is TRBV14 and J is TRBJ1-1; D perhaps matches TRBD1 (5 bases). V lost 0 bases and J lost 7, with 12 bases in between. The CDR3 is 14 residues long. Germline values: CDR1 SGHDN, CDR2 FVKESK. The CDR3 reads CASSQDLGEGEAFF. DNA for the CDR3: TGTGCCAGCAGCCAAGACTTAGGGGAGGGTGAAGCTTTCTTT.

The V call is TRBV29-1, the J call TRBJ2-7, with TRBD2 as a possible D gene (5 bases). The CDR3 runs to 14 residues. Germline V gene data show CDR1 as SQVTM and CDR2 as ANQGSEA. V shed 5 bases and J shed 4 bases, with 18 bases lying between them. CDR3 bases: TGCAGCGTTCGAACTAGGGATACGGGTTACGAGCAGTACTTC. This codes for CSVRTRDTGYEQYF.

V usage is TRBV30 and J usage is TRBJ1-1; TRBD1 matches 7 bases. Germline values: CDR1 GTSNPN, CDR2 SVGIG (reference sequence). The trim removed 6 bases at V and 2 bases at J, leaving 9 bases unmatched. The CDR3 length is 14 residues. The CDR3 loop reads CACSAGTVNTEAFF. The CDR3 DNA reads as TGTGCCTGTTCCGCCGGGACAGTAAACACTGAAGCTTTCTTT.

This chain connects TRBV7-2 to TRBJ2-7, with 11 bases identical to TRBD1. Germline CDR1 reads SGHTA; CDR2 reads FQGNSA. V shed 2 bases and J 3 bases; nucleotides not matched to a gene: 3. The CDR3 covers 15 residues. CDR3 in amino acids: CASSLTGTGGYEQYF. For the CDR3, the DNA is TGTGCCAGCAGCTTAACCGGGACAGGGGGCTACGAGCAGTACTTC.

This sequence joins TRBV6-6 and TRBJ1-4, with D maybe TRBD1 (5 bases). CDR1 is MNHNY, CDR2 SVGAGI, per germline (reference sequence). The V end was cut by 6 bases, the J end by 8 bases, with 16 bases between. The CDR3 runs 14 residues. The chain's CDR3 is CASRPQGNEEKLFF. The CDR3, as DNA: TGTGCCAGCAGACCCCAGGGAAACGAGGAAAAACTGTTTTTT.

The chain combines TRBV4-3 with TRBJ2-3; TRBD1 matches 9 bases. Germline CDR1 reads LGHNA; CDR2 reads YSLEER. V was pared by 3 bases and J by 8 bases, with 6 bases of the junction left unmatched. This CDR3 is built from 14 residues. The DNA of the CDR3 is TGCGCCAGCAGCCACGGGACAGGGATGGGTACGCAGTATTTT. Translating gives CASSHGTGMGTQYF.

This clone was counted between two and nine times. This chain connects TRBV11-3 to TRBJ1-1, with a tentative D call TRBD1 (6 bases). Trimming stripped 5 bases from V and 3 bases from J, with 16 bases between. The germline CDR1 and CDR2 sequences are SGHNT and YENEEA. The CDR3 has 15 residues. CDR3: CASSPGGRRDTEAFF. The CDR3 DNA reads TGTGCCAGCAGCCCCGGGGGGCGAAGGGACACTGAAGCTTTCTTT.

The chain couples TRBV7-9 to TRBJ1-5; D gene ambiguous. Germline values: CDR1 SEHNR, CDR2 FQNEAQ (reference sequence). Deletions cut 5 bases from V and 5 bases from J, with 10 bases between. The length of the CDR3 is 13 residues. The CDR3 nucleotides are TGTGCCAGCAGCCGAGACAATCATCAGCCCCAGCATTTT. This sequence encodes CASSRDNHQPQHF. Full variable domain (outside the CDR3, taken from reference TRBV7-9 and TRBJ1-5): DTGVSQNPRHKITKRGQNVTFRCDPISEHNRLYWYRQTLGQGPEFLTYFQNEAQLEKSRLLSDRFSAERPKGSFSTLEIQRTEQGDSAMYLCASSRDNHQPQHFGDGTRLSIL.

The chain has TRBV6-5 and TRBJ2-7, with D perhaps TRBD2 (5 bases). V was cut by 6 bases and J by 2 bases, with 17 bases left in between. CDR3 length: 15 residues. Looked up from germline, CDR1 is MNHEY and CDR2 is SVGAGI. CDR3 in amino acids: CASRAPRVGTYEQYF. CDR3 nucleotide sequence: TGTGCCAGCAGGGCCCCGCGGGTAGGGACCTACGAGCAGTACTTC.

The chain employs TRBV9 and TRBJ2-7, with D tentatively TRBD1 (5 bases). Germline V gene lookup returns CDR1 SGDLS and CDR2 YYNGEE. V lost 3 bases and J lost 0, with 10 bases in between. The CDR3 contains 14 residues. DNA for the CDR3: TGTGCCAGCAGCGAAGGGGTTAGCTCCTACGAGCAGTACTTC. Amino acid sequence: CASSEGVSSYEQYF.

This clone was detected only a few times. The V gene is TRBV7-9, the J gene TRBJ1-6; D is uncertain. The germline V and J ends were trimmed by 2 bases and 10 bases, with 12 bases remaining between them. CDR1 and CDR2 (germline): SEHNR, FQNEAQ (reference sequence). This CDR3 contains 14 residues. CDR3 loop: CASSLPELESPLHF. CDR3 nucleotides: TGTGCCAGCAGCTTACCGGAGTTAGAATCACCCCTCCACTTT.

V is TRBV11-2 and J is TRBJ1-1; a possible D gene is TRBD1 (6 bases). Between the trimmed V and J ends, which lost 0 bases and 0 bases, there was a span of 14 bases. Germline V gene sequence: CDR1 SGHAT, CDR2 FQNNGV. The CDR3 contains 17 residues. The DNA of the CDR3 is TGTGCCAGCAGCTTAGAACAGGGTAGGGCTATGAACACTGAAGCTTTCTTT. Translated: CASSLEQGRAMNTEAFF.

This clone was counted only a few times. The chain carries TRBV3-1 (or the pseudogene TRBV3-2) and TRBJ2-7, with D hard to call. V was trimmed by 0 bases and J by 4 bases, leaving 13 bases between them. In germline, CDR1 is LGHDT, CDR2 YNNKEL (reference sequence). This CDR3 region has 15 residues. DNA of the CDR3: TGTGCCAGCAGCCAAGATATTAGTTTGTGGTACGAGCAGTACTTC. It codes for CASSQDISLWYEQYF.

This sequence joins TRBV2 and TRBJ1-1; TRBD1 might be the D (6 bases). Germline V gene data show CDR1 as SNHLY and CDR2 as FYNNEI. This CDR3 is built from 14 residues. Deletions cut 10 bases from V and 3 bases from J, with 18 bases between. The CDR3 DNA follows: TGTGCCACAACCCGGGACACAGGAGACACTGAAGCTTTCTTT. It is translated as CATTRDTGDTEAFF.

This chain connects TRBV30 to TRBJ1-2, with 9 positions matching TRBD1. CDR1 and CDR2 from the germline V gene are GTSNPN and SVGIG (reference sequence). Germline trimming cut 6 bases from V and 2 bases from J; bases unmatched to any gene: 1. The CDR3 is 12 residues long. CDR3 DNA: TGTGCCTGCGGACAGGGGAACTATGGCTACACCTTC. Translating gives CACGQGNYGYTF.

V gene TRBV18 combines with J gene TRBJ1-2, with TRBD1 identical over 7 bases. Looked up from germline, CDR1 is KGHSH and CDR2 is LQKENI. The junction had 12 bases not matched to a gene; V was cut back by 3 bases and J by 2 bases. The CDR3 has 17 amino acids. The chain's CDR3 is CASSPLAIGQENYGYTF. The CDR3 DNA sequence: TGTGCCAGCTCACCCCTGGCTATCGGACAGGAGAACTATGGCTACACCTTC.

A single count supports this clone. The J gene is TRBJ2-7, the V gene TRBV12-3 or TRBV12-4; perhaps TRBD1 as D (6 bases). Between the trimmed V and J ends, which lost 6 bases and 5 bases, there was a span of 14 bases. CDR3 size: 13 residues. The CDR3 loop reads CASRWTDSHEQYF. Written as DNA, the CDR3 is TGTGCCAGCAGGTGGACAGACTCTCACGAGCAGTACTTC.

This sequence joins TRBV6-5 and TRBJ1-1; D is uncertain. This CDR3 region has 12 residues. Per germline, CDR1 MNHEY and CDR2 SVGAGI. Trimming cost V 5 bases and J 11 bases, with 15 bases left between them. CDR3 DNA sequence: TGTGCCAGCAGTCCTCCGTCCCATGAGGCTTTCTTT. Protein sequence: CASSPPSHEAFF.

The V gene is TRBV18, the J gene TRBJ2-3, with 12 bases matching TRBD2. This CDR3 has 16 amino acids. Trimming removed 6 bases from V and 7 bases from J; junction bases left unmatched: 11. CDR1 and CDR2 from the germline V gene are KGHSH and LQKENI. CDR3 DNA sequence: TGTGCCAGCTCTCCAACTAGCGGGGGGAGTGGAAATACGCAGTATTTT. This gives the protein CASSPTSGGSGNTQYF.

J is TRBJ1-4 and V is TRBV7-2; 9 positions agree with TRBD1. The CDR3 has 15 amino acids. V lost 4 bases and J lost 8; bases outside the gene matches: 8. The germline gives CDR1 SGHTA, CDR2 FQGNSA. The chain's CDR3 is CASSSVDRGGEKLFF. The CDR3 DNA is TGTGCCAGCAGCTCGGTTGACAGGGGGGGCGAAAAACTGTTTTTT.

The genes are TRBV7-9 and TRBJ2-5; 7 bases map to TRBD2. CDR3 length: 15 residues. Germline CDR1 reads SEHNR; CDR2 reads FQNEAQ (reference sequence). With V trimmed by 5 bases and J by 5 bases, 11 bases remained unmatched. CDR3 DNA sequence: TGTGCCAGCAGCGAAGTGGGGGGGAGTCGGGAGACCCAGTACTTC. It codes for CASSEVGGSRETQYF.